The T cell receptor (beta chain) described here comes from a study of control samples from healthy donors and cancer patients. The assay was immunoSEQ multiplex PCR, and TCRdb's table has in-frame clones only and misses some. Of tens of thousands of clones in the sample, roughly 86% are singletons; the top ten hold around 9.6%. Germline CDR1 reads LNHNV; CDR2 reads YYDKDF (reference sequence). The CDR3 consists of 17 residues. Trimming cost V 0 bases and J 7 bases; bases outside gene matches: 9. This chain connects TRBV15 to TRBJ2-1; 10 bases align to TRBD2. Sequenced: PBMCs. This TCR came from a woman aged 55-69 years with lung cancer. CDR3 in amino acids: CATSRDLGAGGRNEQFF. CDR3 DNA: TGTGCCACCAGCAGAGATCTTGGAGCGGGAGGGCGAAATGAGCAGTTCTTC.